Listed below are T cell receptor beta chains from one sample, sequenced in a study of T-cell memory formation after mild COVID-19. Using its own MiXCR run on the 5' RACE reads, TCRdb lists one record per CDR3 protein. The table lists about 320,000 distinct CDR3 sequences, approximately 15% of them singletons. The source material was PBMCs or a T cell subset sorted from them (not recorded which). Receptors were obtained from a man younger than 35 who had mild COVID-19 (a few samples of this study predate the infection). Cell type and time point are not known. CDR3s include the opening cysteine and the closing phenylalanine or tryptophan. The D gene is left open where the match is weak. Clone sizes are given selectively: once, few, many, or a class where the clone is expanded.

D gene	V gene	clone size	J gene	CDR3 protein	CDR3 DNA
.	TRBV27	.	TRBJ2-1	CASSSTGFEQFF	TGTGCCAGCAGTAGCACCGGGTTTGAGCAGTTCTTC
.	TRBV5-1	many	TRBJ1-6	CASSLEAGGSYSPLHF	TGCGCCAGCAGCTTGGAGGCTGGGGGGAGTTATTCACCCCTCCACTTT
TRBD1	TRBV18	few	TRBJ2-7	CASSSTGVPYEQYF	TGTGCCAGCTCATCGACAGGGGTCCCCTACGAGCAGTACTTC
.	TRBV20-1	many	TRBJ2-5	CSARDMTGGQETQYF	TGCAGTGCTAGAGATATGACAGGTGGACAAGAGACCCAGTACTTC
.	TRBV2	many	TRBJ2-5	CANRDNQETQYF	TGTGCCAACCGGGACAACCAAGAGACCCAGTACTTC
.	TRBV27	many	TRBJ1-1	CASSSSPDVGGTEAFF	TGTGCCAGCAGTTCCTCACCCGACGTAGGGGGGACTGAAGCTTTCTTT
.	TRBV12-3/TRBV12-4	.	TRBJ1-1	CASSFAGGNTEAFF	TGTGCCAGCAGTTTCGCGGGGGGGAACACTGAAGCTTTCTTT
TRBD2	TRBV7-2	few	TRBJ2-1	CASSFPLRQNSGGDVDEQFF	TGTGCCAGCAGCTTCCCTTTGAGACAGAATAGCGGGGGGGATGTGGATGAGCAGTTCTTC
.	TRBV3-1	.	TRBJ1-2	CASSQLSPGPYGYTF	TGTGCCAGCAGCCAATTATCTCCGGGACCCTATGGCTACACCTTC
.	TRBV20-1	few	TRBJ1-1	CSARGRGYTEAFF	TGCAGTGCTAGGGGCAGGGGTTACACTGAAGCTTTCTTT
.	TRBV19	few	TRBJ1-3	CASIGWQGPGNTIYF	TGTGCCTCAATCGGCTGGCAGGGACCCGGAAACACCATATATTTT
TRBD1	TRBV27	many	TRBJ2-5	CASSLQGQGIAQYF	TGTGCCAGCAGCTTACAGGGACAGGGTATCGCCCAGTACTTC
.	TRBV5-6	few	TRBJ2-1	CASSLAVGMELYNEQFF	TGTGCCAGCAGCTTGGCCGTGGGGATGGAACTATACAATGAGCAGTTCTTC
.	TRBV7-9	.	TRBJ2-5	CAGLEGETQYF	TGTGCCGGCCTGGAGGGGGAGACCCAGTACTTC
TRBD1	TRBV4-3	few	TRBJ2-1	CASSQTTGVTDEQFF	TGCGCCAGCAGCCAGACGACAGGGGTAACTGATGAGCAGTTCTTC
TRBD1	TRBV29-1	.	TRBJ2-3	CSVGYRGTSTDTQYF	TGCAGCGTTGGCTACAGGGGGACCAGCACAGATACGCAGTATTTT
.	TRBV3-1	.	TRBJ1-2	CASSQELRGYTF	TGTGCCAGCAGCCAAGAGCTGAGAGGCTACACCTTC
.	TRBV20-1	.	TRBJ1-1	CSARRDGAGYTEAFF	TGCAGTGCTAGAAGAGACGGCGCCGGGTACACTGAAGCTTTCTTT
.	TRBV20-1	.	TRBJ1-2	CSAREWETGNYGYTF	TGCAGTGCTAGAGAGTGGGAAACAGGGAACTATGGCTACACCTTC
.	TRBV5-1	.	TRBJ2-3	CASSLIFGGAEDTQYF	TGCGCCAGCAGCTTGATCTTTGGGGGGGCCGAAGATACGCAGTATTTT
.	TRBV4-2	many	TRBJ2-2	CASSQASRNTGELFF	TGTGCCAGCAGCCAAGCATCCCGAAACACCGGGGAGCTGTTTTTT
TRBD1	TRBV6-6	.	TRBJ1-3	CASSAPGQISGNTIYF	TGTGCCAGCAGTGCCCCGGGACAGATCTCTGGAAACACCATATATTTT
TRBD1	TRBV6-2/TRBV6-3	.	TRBJ2-1	CASAEGAVYNEQFF	TGTGCCAGCGCTGAGGGGGCAGTCTACAATGAGCAGTTCTTC
.	TRBV5-1	many	TRBJ2-3	CASSPLGPAVTDTQYF	TGCGCCAGCAGCCCCCTAGGCCCAGCGGTCACAGATACGCAGTATTTT
.	TRBV6-5	many	TRBJ1-1	CASSPGTEAFF	TGTGCCAGCAGCCCCGGGACTGAAGCTTTCTTT
.	TRBV4-2	.	TRBJ2-5	CASSQDRLVRETQYF	TGTGCCAGCAGCCAAGATCGCCTAGTCAGGGAGACCCAGTACTTC
.	TRBV19	few	TRBJ2-7	CASSATGSSYEQYF	TGTGCCAGTAGTGCCACAGGGAGCTCCTACGAGCAGTACTTC
.	TRBV7-9	.	TRBJ2-5	CASIQGLWGETQYF	TGTGCCAGCATCCAAGGGCTGTGGGGAGAGACCCAGTACTTC
TRBD1	TRBV7-8	.	TRBJ2-7	CASSLNRGAYEQYF	TGTGCCAGCAGCCTTAACAGGGGAGCCTACGAGCAGTACTTC
.	TRBV5-1	once	TRBJ1-2	CASSSPESSRAYGYTF	TGCGCCAGCAGCTCCCCCGAGTCCTCGAGAGCGTATGGCTACACCTTC
TRBD1	TRBV20-1	few	TRBJ2-4	CSAKNEDRGKNIQYF	TGCAGTGCTAAAAACGAGGACAGGGGAAAAAACATTCAGTACTTC
.	TRBV5-4	many	TRBJ1-4	CASSLQGAEEKLFF	TGTGCCAGCAGCTTACAGGGCGCGGAGGAAAAACTGTTTTTT
.	TRBV7-3	.	TRBJ2-3	CASSFGGRDTDTQYF	TGTGCCAGCAGCTTCGGGGGGCGTGACACAGATACGCAGTATTTT
TRBD1	TRBV7-8	.	TRBJ1-5	CASRRDRGLDSNQPQHF	TGTGCCAGCAGACGGGACAGGGGCCTGGATAGCAATCAGCCCCAGCATTTT
.	TRBV2	few	TRBJ1-2	CASRNRRTNYGYTF	TGTGCCAGCAGGAACAGGAGAACTAACTATGGCTACACCTTC
.	TRBV6-5	few	TRBJ1-2	CASSYSRGPYGYTF	TGTGCCAGCAGTTACTCGAGGGGTCCCTATGGCTACACCTTC
.	TRBV24-1	.	TRBJ1-4	CAAQRDTGEKLFF	TGTGCCGCTCAACGGGATACGGGTGAAAAACTGTTTTTT
TRBD1	TRBV5-5	few	TRBJ1-2	CATGPGQRYGYTF	TGTGCCACCGGACCGGGACAGAGATATGGCTACACCTTC
.	TRBV7-8	.	TRBJ1-1	CASSPGALFRAFF	TGTGCCAGCAGCCCCGGGGCCCTGTTCCGGGCTTTCTTT
.	TRBV2	.	TRBJ2-5	CASSRAVTETQYF	TGTGCCAGCAGTCGGGCTGTGACAGAGACCCAGTACTTC
.	TRBV20-1	few	TRBJ2-5	CSARDGVGGFPRTQYF	TGCAGTGCTAGAGATGGGGTAGGAGGATTCCCACGGACCCAGTACTTC
.	TRBV7-2	few	TRBJ2-3	CASSLGKFAGLATDTQYF	TGTGCCAGCAGCTTAGGGAAATTTGCGGGACTCGCCACAGATACGCAGTATTTT
.	TRBV27	few	TRBJ2-1	CASSLTLRGGPSSYNEQFF	TGTGCCAGCAGTTTAACTCTTAGGGGCGGGCCCAGCTCCTACAATGAGCAGTTCTTC
.	TRBV20-1	few	TRBJ2-3	CSARVTASGTDTQYF	TGCAGTGCTAGAGTTACGGCTAGCGGCACAGATACGCAGTATTTT
.	TRBV2	few	TRBJ2-1	CASPPGQDPGEQFF	TGTGCCAGCCCCCCGGGACAAGACCCTGGTGAGCAGTTCTTC
TRBD1	TRBV6-6	.	TRBJ1-6	CASRRTGQISPLHF	TGTGCCAGCAGGCGGACAGGACAGATCTCACCCCTCCACTTT
.	TRBV6-1	.	TRBJ2-5	CASELPQETQYF	TGTGCCAGTGAACTCCCCCAAGAGACCCAGTACTTC